This T cell receptor (beta chain) was documented in a study of tumor-infiltrating lymphocytes in primary liver carcinoma. TCR beta cDNA came from about 0.55 ug total RNA, primed with a constant-region primer. Libraries for TCR beta were built through three nested multiplex PCR rounds, which together made up a slightly modified ARM-PCR procedure. The first two PCR rounds used TRBV1-TRBV30 forward primers with a C-beta reverse primer, around 10 cycles each. A single record per CDR3 protein comes from TCRdb applying MiXCR to the multiplex PCR reads. Of more than 100,000 distinct CDR3 sequences in the sample, 60% to 70% were seen once. Whole-study results and caveats: Researchers found tumor-adjacent and tumor-blood pairs overlapped less than tumor region pairs.

From unsorted bulk tissue weighing roughly 18-30 mg, DNA and RNA were co-extracted. No patient had received treatment, and all had chronic HBV infection. Every tumor contributed samples taken at five separate regions. The CDR3 runs 14 residues. The germline gives CDR1 SGHRS, CDR2 YFSETQ. Comments on this clonotype: Its antigen is not known. The germline gene is not matched at one end of the junction; a read error may be the cause.

The chain couples TRBV5-1 to TRBJ2-1, with no clear D. The sequence came from a woman aged 60-70 years with primary liver carcinoma and hepatitis B virus infection. Material: liver tumor tissue from sampling region 1. The sample's subset: tumor region T1, superior pole. The CDR3 DNA follows: TGCGCCAGCTGCTTGGAATTTTTAGGTCAGGAGCAGTTTTTC. This sequence encodes CASCLEFLGQEQFF.